A selection of T cell receptor beta chains follows, all from one sample in a study of identical twins. One entry per CDR3 protein, called by TCRdb with MiXCR from the 5' RACE reads. Among about 210,000 distinct CDR3 sequences listed, approximately 9% were seen once. The sequenced material came from memory (CD45RO+) T cells sorted from blood. All receptors derive from a woman aged 18 to 35 in good health. Each CDR3 is given without its conserved first and last residue. The D gene is left open where the match is weak.

V	D	J	CDR3
TRBV27	TRBD1	TRBJ1-1	ASSLWVTGRKI
TRBV20-1	TRBD2	TRBJ2-3	SARPPMGGTGGSTDTQY
TRBV20-1	.	TRBJ2-7	SSVPTTYEQY
TRBV7-9	.	TRBJ2-1	ASSLEANNEQF
TRBV6-5	TRBD2	TRBJ2-1	ASSYTSGGPVNEQF
TRBV5-6	TRBD1	TRBJ2-5	ASRGDRGAETQY
TRBV5-1	.	TRBJ1-5	ASSLSGGNQPQH
TRBV20-1	TRBD2	TRBJ2-1	SARPGLAVNNEQF
TRBV20-1	TRBD2	TRBJ2-7	SAWPLAGESYEQY
TRBV7-3	.	TRBJ2-7	ASSLHQGSAEQY
TRBV19	.	TRBJ1-5	ASSPADQPQH
TRBV27	.	TRBJ1-4	ASSPSGGRTNEKLF
TRBV7-8	TRBD2	TRBJ2-1	ASTGLAGYNEQF
TRBV4-3	.	TRBJ1-2	ASSQEPGPRRGYT
TRBV7-2	.	TRBJ1-5	ASSFSRGGQPQH
TRBV20-1	TRBD2	TRBJ2-1	SASPLAGGANEQF
TRBV6-2/TRBV6-3	TRBD1	TRBJ2-1	ATAGTGGVQLTGTQMYNEQF
TRBV20-1	TRBD1	TRBJ2-3	SASVRDRGTDTQY
TRBV5-1	.	TRBJ2-7	ASSTQGTSYEQY
TRBV20-1	.	TRBJ1-5	SARGGRYSNQPQH
TRBV29-1	.	TRBJ2-5	SVEDRRTVQETQY
TRBV20-1	TRBD1	TRBJ1-2	SARDRGQGYGYT
TRBV12-3/TRBV12-4	.	TRBJ2-5	ASSLRTGWGGETQY
TRBV5-6	.	TRBJ2-3	ASSRMGRTAASTDTQY
TRBV3-1	TRBD1	TRBJ2-5	ASTRDRGFQETQY
TRBV6-5	.	TRBJ1-6	ASSSTGNSPLH